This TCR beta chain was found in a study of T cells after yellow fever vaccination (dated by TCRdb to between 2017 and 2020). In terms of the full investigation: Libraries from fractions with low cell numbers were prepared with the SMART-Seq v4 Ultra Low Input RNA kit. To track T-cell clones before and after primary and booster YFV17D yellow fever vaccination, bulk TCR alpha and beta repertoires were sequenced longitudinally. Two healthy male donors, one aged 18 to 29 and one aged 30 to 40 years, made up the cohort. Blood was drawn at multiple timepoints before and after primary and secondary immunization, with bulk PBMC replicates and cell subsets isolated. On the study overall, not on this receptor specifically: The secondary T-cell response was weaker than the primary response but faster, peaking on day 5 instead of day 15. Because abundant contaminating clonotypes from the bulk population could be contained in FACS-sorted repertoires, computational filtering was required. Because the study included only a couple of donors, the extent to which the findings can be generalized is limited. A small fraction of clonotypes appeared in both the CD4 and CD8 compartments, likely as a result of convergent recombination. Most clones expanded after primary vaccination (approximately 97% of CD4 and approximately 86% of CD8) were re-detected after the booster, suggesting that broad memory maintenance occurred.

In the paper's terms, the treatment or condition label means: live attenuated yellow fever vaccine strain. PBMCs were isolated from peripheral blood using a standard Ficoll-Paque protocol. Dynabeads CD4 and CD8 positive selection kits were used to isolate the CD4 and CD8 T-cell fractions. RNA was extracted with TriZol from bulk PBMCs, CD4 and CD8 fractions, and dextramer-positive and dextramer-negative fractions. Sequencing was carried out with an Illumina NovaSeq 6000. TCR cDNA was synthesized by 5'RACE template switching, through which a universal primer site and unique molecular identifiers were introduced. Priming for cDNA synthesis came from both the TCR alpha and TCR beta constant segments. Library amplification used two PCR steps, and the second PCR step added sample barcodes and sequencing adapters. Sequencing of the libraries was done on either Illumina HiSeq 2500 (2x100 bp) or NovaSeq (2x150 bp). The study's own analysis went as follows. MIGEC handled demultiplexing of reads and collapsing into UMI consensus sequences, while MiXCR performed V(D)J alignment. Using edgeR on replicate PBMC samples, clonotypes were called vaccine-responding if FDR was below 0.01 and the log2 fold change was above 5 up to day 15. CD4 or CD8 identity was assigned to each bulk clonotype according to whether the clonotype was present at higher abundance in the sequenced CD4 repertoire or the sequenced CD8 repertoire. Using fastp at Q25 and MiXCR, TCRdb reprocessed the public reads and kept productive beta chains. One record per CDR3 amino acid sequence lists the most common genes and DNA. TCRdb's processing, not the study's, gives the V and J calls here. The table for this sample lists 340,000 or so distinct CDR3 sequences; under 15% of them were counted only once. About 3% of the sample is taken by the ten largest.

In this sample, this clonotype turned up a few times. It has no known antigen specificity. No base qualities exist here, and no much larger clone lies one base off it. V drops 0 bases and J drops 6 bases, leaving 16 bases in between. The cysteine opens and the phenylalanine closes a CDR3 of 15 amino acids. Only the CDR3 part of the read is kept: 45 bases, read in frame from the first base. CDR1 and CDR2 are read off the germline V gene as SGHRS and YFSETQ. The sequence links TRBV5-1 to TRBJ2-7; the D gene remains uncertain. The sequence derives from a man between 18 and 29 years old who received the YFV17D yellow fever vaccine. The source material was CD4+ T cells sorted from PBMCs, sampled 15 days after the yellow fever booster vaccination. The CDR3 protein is CASSLELVSVREQYF. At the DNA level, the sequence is TGCGCCAGCAGCTTGGAGCTTGTTTCAGTACGCGAGCAGTACTTC.